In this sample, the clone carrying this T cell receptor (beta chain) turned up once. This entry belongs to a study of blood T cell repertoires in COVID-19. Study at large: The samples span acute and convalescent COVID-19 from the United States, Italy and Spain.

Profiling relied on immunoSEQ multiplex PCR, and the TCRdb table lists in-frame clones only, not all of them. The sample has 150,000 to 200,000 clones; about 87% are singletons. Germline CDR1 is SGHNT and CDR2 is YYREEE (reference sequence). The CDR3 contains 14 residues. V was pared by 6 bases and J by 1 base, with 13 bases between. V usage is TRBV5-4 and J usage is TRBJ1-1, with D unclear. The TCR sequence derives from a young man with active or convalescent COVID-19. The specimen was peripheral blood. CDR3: CASINPQANTEAFF. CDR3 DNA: TGTGCCAGCATCAATCCTCAGGCGAACACTGAAGCTTTCTTT.